This section outlines one T cell receptor beta chain sequence together with its context. Its specificity is unknown. The data stem from a study of shared clonotypes between healthy human individuals. The method was immunoSEQ multiplex PCR; TCRdb's version includes in-frame clones alone and lacks a portion of them. The table shows about 2.1 million clones, with around 93% occurring only once. General study points: Approximately 5% was the fraction of naive CD4 clonotypes found shared across a few donors.

V lost 4 bases and J lost 7, with 15 bases in between. There are 14 residues in the CDR3. CDR1 and CDR2 from the germline V gene are SGDLS and YYNGEE. Naive CD8 cells lacked CD45RO, underwent positive selection for CCR7 and left out terminally differentiated effector memory CD45RA+ cells. J is TRBJ2-1 and V is TRBV9, with TRBD2 as a possible D gene (6 bases). Sequenced input: naive CD8+ T cells from PBMCs. This sequence originates from a man aged 18-30 years in good health. Some clones in this sample may be carry-over from other donors' samples. In nucleotides, the CDR3 is TGTGCCAGCAGCCCAGGAGGGAGAAGTAATGAGCAGTTCTTC. Amino acid sequence: CASSPGGRSNEQFF.